What follows are 24 T cell receptor beta chains derived from one specimen sequenced in a study of cytomegalovirus exposure and HLA in healthy donors. PCR amplification relied on 60 Vbeta primers (plus 13 Jbeta primers). Data came from immunoSEQ multiplex PCR; TCRdb stores just in-frame clones and leaves some out. The sample lists some 130,000 clones, approximately 78% occurring once. Sequenced material: PBMCs. All receptors come from a female donor in good health and CMV-seronegative.

This chain links TRBV5-4 with TRBJ2-5; D might be TRBD1 (6 bases). Per germline, CDR1 SGHNT and CDR2 YYREEE (reference sequence). CDR3 length equals 17 residues. V lost 0 bases, J lost 6 bases, and 21 bases lay in between. The chain's CDR3 is CASSLAGAGERLKTQYF. The CDR3 DNA reads TGTGCCAGCAGCTTGGCCGGCGCAGGGGAGCGATTGAAGACCCAGTACTTC.

The chain has TRBV28 and TRBJ2-7; 8 bases line up with TRBD1. Germline V gene data show CDR1 as MDHEN and CDR2 as SYDVKM. The V gene end was trimmed by 5 bases and the J gene end by 0 bases; junction bases not matched to a gene: 6. This CDR3 has 15 amino acids. CDR3 bases: TGTGCCAGCAGTCCCCGGACAGGGAGCTCCTACGAGCAGTACTTC. Encoded protein: CASSPRTGSSYEQYF.

This chain uses TRBV4-2 with TRBJ1-1; TRBD1 is a possible D gene (6 bases). The CDR3 is 18 amino acids. V was pared by 3 bases and J by 4 bases, with 24 bases between. Germline V gives CDR1 LGHNA, CDR2 YNFKEQ. The CDR3 spells CASSQAIFTGTGLTEAFF. In nucleotides, the CDR3 is TGTGCCAGCAGCCAGGCGATCTTCACAGGGACGGGGCTCACTGAAGCTTTCTTT.

This chain connects TRBV4-3 to TRBJ1-1; D may be TRBD1 (5 bases). V was pared by 3 bases and J by 4 bases, with 12 bases between. Germline CDR1 LGHNA, CDR2 YSLEER. This CDR3 region has 14 residues. The DNA for the CDR3 is TGCGCCAGCAGCCATCGAACAGGTTCCACTGAAGCTTTCTTT. Translation gives CASSHRTGSTEAFF.

The genes are TRBV15 and TRBJ2-7, with 7 nucleotides matching TRBD1. The germline gives CDR1 LNHNV, CDR2 YYDKDF (reference sequence). The length of the CDR3 is 14 residues. V dropped 5 bases and J dropped 4; count of bases not matched to a gene: 8. For the CDR3, the DNA is TGTGCCACCAGCCACGCTACAGGGGAGTACGAGCAGTACTTC. Encoded protein: CATSHATGEYEQYF.

This chain uses TRBV4-2 with TRBJ2-7, with D possibly matching TRBD2 (6 bases). The CDR3 spans 15 residues. From germline, CDR1 is LGHNA and CDR2 YNFKEQ. The V gene lost 3 bases and the J gene lost 2 bases, with 14 bases spanning the gap. The CDR3 nucleotides read TGTGCCAGCAGCCAGGACTACTCAGGTACCTACGAGCAGTACTTC. Translated, it gives CASSQDYSGTYEQYF.

The CDR3 nucleotides are TGTGCCAGCACCGCTGGTTCGGGAACTGAAGCTTTCTTT. Residues: CASTAGSGTEAFF. This chain uses TRBV9 with TRBJ1-1; D remains ambiguous. Germline assignment: CDR1 SGDLS and CDR2 YYNGEE. V gave up 6 bases and J gave up 5 bases, with 14 bases separating them. The CDR3 loop spans 13 amino acids.

The chain joins TRBV30 to TRBJ2-3; 11 bases agree with TRBD2. The germline gives CDR1 GTSNPN, CDR2 SVGIG (reference sequence). This CDR3 is 14 amino acids long. After removal of 3 bases from V and 4 bases from J, the junction contained 3 bases not matched to a gene. The CDR3 DNA is TGTGCCTGGAGGGTAGCGGGAGGGCCAGATACGCAGTATTTT. Translation gives CAWRVAGGPDTQYF. The full variable domain, completed using reference TRBV30 and TRBJ2-3, is SQTIHQWPATLVQPVGSPLSLECTVEGTSNPNLYWYRQAAGRGLQLLFYSVGIGQISSEVPQNLSASRPQDRQFILSSKKLLLSDSGFYLCAWRVAGGPDTQYFGPGTRLTVL.

The chain recombines TRBV18 with TRBJ2-7, with D perhaps TRBD2 (6 bases). The ends were cut back, 6 bases at V and 5 bases at J, with 17 bases in the middle. This CDR3 is 14 amino acids long. Germline-derived CDR1 and CDR2 are KGHSH and LQKENI. The CDR3 region has the DNA TGTGCCAGCTCCTCTGGAGGGAGGAAGAACGAGCAGTACTTC. Translation: CASSSGGRKNEQYF.

The chain combines TRBV29-1 with TRBJ2-5, with TRBD2 identical over 15 bases. Germline V gene lookup returns CDR1 SQVTM and CDR2 ANQGSEA. V lost 7 bases to trimming and J lost 5 bases; unmatched junction nucleotides: 2. CDR3 length: 13 amino acids. CDR3 sequence reads: CSAGLAGGETQYF. For the CDR3, the DNA is TGCAGCGCCGGACTAGCGGGAGGGGAGACCCAGTACTTC.

The CDR3 region is CASSWDTFGNQPQHF. Here the CDR3 DNA reads TGTGCCAGCAGTTGGGACACCTTTGGCAATCAGCCCCAGCATTTT. This rearrangement joins TRBV28 to TRBJ1-5, with D perhaps TRBD1 (6 bases). This CDR3 has 15 amino acids. V lost 4 bases and J lost 2, with 12 bases in between. Germline V gives CDR1 MDHEN, CDR2 SYDVKM.

V gene TRBV13 combines with J gene TRBJ2-5; 8 bases align to TRBD1. Germline trimming cut 5 bases from V and 5 bases from J; bases unmatched to any gene: 7. Germline V lookup: CDR1 PRHDT, CDR2 FYEKMQ (reference sequence). CDR3 length equals 14 residues. As DNA, the CDR3 is TGTGCCAGCAGCCTCAGGGGGCCCCCTGAGACCCAGTACTTC. Translation gives CASSLRGPPETQYF.

This clone was observed a few times. The V gene is TRBV6-5, the J gene TRBJ2-7; 7 bases line up with TRBD1. This CDR3 spans 11 amino acids. Per the germline V gene, CDR1 is MNHEY and CDR2 is SVGAGI. The V and J ends lost 6 bases and 4 bases, in that order; junction bases with no gene match: 0. As DNA, the CDR3 is TGTGCCAGCAGGACAGGGTACGAGCAGTACTTC. Translation gives CASRTGYEQYF.

This chain uses TRBV7-9 with TRBJ2-5, with TRBD1 matching 8 bases. Germline V gene lookup returns CDR1 SEHNR and CDR2 FQNEAQ (reference sequence). Germline trimming cut 2 bases from V and 4 bases from J; bases unmatched to any gene: 9. The CDR3 is 16 residues long. The CDR3 DNA is TGTGCCAGCAGCTTATCAGTGACAGGGGCAGGAGAGACCCAGTACTTC. It specifies CASSLSVTGAGETQYF. The entire variable domain, with the rest obtained from reference TRBV7-9 and TRBJ2-5, is as follows: DTGVSQNPRHKITKRGQNVTFRCDPISEHNRLYWYRQTLGQGPEFLTYFQNEAQLEKSRLLSDRFSAERPKGSFSTLEIQRTEQGDSAMYLCASSLSVTGAGETQYFGPGTRLLVL.

In DNA form, the CDR3 reads TGTGCCAGCAGTTTAGTCGACAGGACCACTGAAGCTTTCTTT. Translated: CASSLVDRTTEAFF. The J gene is TRBJ1-1, the V gene TRBV27; D is possibly TRBD1 (6 bases). The germline CDR1 and CDR2 sequences are MNHEY and SMNVEV (reference sequence). Trimming stripped 2 bases from V and 4 bases from J, with 11 bases between. The CDR3 is made up of 14 amino acids.

The chain has TRBV4-2 and TRBJ1-1, with 8 positions matching TRBD1. CDR1 LGHNA and CDR2 YNFKEQ come from the germline V gene. This CDR3 has 13 amino acids. V lost 4 bases, J lost 4 bases, and 2 bases stayed unmatched. This chain's CDR3 is CASSPGQVTEAFF. In DNA, the CDR3 is TGTGCCAGCAGCCCGGGACAGGTCACTGAAGCTTTCTTT.

The chain links TRBV28 to TRBJ2-7; 9 positions agree with TRBD1. Trimming cost V 2 bases and J 0 bases; bases outside gene matches: 5. CDR1 and CDR2 from the germline V gene are MDHEN and SYDVKM. The CDR3 contains 16 residues. The CDR3 here is CASSLRDRAISYEQYF. Written as DNA, the CDR3 is TGTGCCAGCAGTTTAAGGGACAGGGCAATCTCCTACGAGCAGTACTTC.

The chain joins TRBV5-1 to TRBJ1-1; TRBD1 agrees at 8 bases. The CDR3 is made up of 17 amino acids. Germline values: CDR1 SGHRS, CDR2 YFSETQ. Trimming cost V 3 bases and J 1 base; bases outside gene matches: 11. CDR3 region: CASSSRPGTGSNTEAFF. The CDR3 nucleotides are TGCGCCAGCAGCTCGCGTCCCGGGACAGGATCGAACACTGAAGCTTTCTTT.

The genes are TRBV28 and TRBJ1-1, with D unresolved. Germline values: CDR1 MDHEN, CDR2 SYDVKM. The CDR3 has 15 residues. The V end was cut by 6 bases, the J end by 1 base, with 15 bases between. The CDR3 DNA reads TGTGCCAGCAGACCCGCCGACAAGACGAACACTGAAGCTTTCTTT. It encodes CASRPADKTNTEAFF.

The chain has TRBV10-3 and TRBJ1-2, with TRBD1 matching 9 bases. The CDR3 covers 16 residues. V lost 4 bases to trimming and J lost 6 bases; unmatched junction nucleotides: 12. From germline, CDR1 is ENHRY and CDR2 SYGVKD. The CDR3 DNA sequence: TGTGCCATCAGTGGGATAGGTGAGGGACAGGGAGATGGCTACACCTTC. Its protein is CAISGIGEGQGDGYTF.

V usage is TRBV5-4 and J usage is TRBJ2-4; TRBD2 aligns across 14 bases. Germline-derived CDR1 and CDR2 are SGHNT and YYREEE (reference sequence). CDR3 size: 14 residues. After removal of 3 bases from V and 9 bases from J, the junction contained 2 bases not matched to a gene. CDR3 residues: CASSSGLAGGIQYF. The CDR3, as DNA: TGTGCCAGCAGCTCAGGACTAGCGGGAGGCATTCAGTACTTC.

The chain carries TRBV14 and TRBJ1-1; perhaps TRBD1 as D (5 bases). From germline, CDR1 is SGHDN and CDR2 FVKESK. With 1 base removed from V and 4 bases from J, the gap between germline ends came to 10 bases. The CDR3 spans 14 residues. Written as DNA, the CDR3 is TGTGCCAGCAGCCAAGTCTCGGGGGGCACTGAAGCTTTCTTT. It codes for CASSQVSGGTEAFF.

V gene TRBV29-1 combines with J gene TRBJ1-2; 7 positions match TRBD1. The CDR3 is made up of 14 amino acids. CDR1 and CDR2 from the germline V gene are SQVTM and ANQGSEA. V trimming: 1 base; J trimming: 3 bases; junction bases outside the gene matches: 5. CDR3 DNA sequence: TGCAGCGTTGAAGGGTTTACAGGGGACTATGGCTACACCTTC. This translates into CSVEGFTGDYGYTF.

CDR3 protein: CAWSVRAGGITDTQYF. In DNA, the CDR3 is TGTGCCTGGAGTGTACGGGCAGGGGGCATCACAGATACGCAGTATTTT. The chain has TRBV30 and TRBJ2-3, with TRBD1 identical over 8 bases. The CDR3 length is 16 residues. The V segment lost 0 bases and the J segment 2 bases; nucleotides outside the gene matches: 7. Looked up from germline, CDR1 is GTSNPN and CDR2 is SVGIG (reference sequence).